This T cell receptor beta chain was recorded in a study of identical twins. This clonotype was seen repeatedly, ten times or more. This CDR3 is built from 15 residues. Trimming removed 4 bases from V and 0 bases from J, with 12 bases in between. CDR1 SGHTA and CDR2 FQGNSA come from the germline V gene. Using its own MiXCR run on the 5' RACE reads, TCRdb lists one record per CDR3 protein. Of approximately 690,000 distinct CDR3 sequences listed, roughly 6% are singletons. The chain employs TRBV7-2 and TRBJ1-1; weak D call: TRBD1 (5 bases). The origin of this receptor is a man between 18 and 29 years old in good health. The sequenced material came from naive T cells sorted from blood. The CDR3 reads CASSSRQPLNTEAFF. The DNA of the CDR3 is TGTGCCAGCAGCTCCCGACAGCCTCTGAACACTGAAGCTTTCTTT.